These 11 T cell receptor beta chains came from one sample sequenced in a study of memory CD4+ T cells and cytomegalovirus serostatus. The sort gate was single viable CD3+CD4+CD8-CD45RO+ cells for memory CD4+ T cells. Sequencing used immunoSEQ multiplex PCR; TCRdb keeps in-frame clones, though not all of them. The sample shows about 92,000 clones, roughly 80% of them seen only once. The material sequenced was memory CD4+ T cells from blood. These receptors were taken from an adult in good health and CMV-seropositive.

The rearrangement links TRBV6-1 to TRBJ1-1; 8 positions agree with TRBD1. CDR1 MNHNS and CDR2 SASEGT come from the germline V gene. The CDR3 is made up of 13 amino acids. The ends lost 5 bases at V and 7 bases at J; junction bases unmatched: 6. The CDR3, as DNA: TGTGCCAGCAGTACCTTTACAGGGGGTGAAGCTTTCTTT. It translates to CASSTFTGGEAFF.

The chain employs TRBV18 and TRBJ2-7; 10 bases align to TRBD1. Germline V CDR1 and CDR2: KGHSH, LQKENI. CDR3 length equals 15 residues. J gave up 5 bases and V 6 bases, and 10 bases lay outside the gene matches. This CDR3 reads CASSTTGGDRNEQYF. CDR3 DNA sequence: TGTGCCAGCTCGACGACAGGGGGCGATAGGAACGAGCAGTACTTC.

The chain links TRBV5-1 to TRBJ2-1, with D perhaps matching TRBD1 (5 bases). The length of the CDR3 is 14 residues. Germline lookup yields CDR1 SGHRS and CDR2 YFSETQ. The V end was cut by 0 bases, the J end by 4 bases, with 8 bases between. The CDR3 nucleotides read TGCGCCAGCAGCTTGGCACAGGATTACAATGAGCAGTTCTTC. Translating gives CASSLAQDYNEQFF.

The chain is built from TRBV5-1 and TRBJ2-1; D might be TRBD2 (6 bases). V was clipped by 4 bases and J by 10 bases, with 15 bases between them. The CDR3 is 13 residues long. Per germline, CDR1 SGHRS and CDR2 YFSETQ. In nucleotides, the CDR3 is TGCGCCAGCAGCCGGGACTCCCCGGGGGAGCAGTTCTTC. It encodes CASSRDSPGEQFF.

The chain has TRBV4-2 and TRBJ1-6, with TRBD1 matching 7 bases. V shed 1 base and J 8 bases; nucleotides not matched to a gene: 2. The CDR3 loop spans 14 amino acids. Germline V gene sequence: CDR1 LGHNA, CDR2 YNFKEQ. The chain's CDR3 is CASSQGQGHSPLHF. In DNA form, the CDR3 reads TGTGCCAGCAGCCAAGGACAGGGCCATTCACCCCTCCACTTT.

The CDR3 spells CASSIDRDRGLVTEAFF. The CDR3 region has the DNA TGTGCCAGTAGTATCGACCGGGACAGGGGTTTGGTCACTGAAGCTTTCTTT. This chain joins TRBV19 and TRBJ1-1; 10 bases fit TRBD1. Germline CDR1 is LNHDA and CDR2 is SQIVND (reference sequence). Trimming took 3 bases from V and 4 from J; bases not matched to a gene: 11. CDR3 length equals 17 residues.

The CDR3 DNA is TGTGCCAGCAGCTCCCGCGGGGGGGAGACCCAGTACTTC. Translation gives CASSSRGGETQYF. The chain uses TRBV5-4 and TRBJ2-5; 8 positions agree with TRBD2. V lost 3 bases and J lost 5; bases outside the gene matches: 3. The CDR3 consists of 13 residues. Per the germline V gene, CDR1 is SGHNT and CDR2 is YYREEE (reference sequence).

The V gene is TRBV5-1, the J gene TRBJ2-1, with 15 bases aligning to TRBD2. The CDR3 loop spans 16 amino acids. V gave up 4 bases and J gave up 8 bases; unmatched junction bases: 7. From germline, CDR1 is SGHRS and CDR2 YFSETQ. CDR3 in amino acids: CASSPGTSGRPDEQFF. The CDR3 DNA follows: TGCGCCAGCAGCCCGGGGACTAGCGGGAGGCCTGATGAGCAGTTCTTC.

This clone was observed a handful of times. The V gene is TRBV18, the J gene TRBJ2-3, with D unclear. The ends were cut back, 2 bases at V and 3 bases at J, with 6 bases in the middle. Germline assignment: CDR1 KGHSH and CDR2 LQKENI. The CDR3 covers 13 residues. This CDR3 is CASSPFPTDTQYF. DNA for the CDR3: TGTGCCAGCTCACCATTTCCGACAGATACGCAGTATTTT.

The rearrangement uses TRBV19 and TRBJ1-5; 11 nucleotides agree with TRBD1. The junction had 16 bases not matched to a gene; V was cut back by 5 bases and J by 1 base. The CDR3 length is 20 residues. CDR1 and CDR2 from the germline V gene are LNHDA and SQIVND (reference sequence). The DNA for the CDR3 is TGTGCCAGTAGTTCAGGGGTGGGACAGGGGGGACTAAGGAGCAATCAGCCCCAGCATTTT. Translated: CASSSGVGQGGLRSNQPQHF.

The chain joins TRBV28 to TRBJ1-2; D is unclear. The CDR3 sequence is 14 residues long. Germline V gene sequence: CDR1 MDHEN, CDR2 SYDVKM. Trimming stripped 3 bases from V and 2 bases from J, with 10 bases between. CDR3 region: CASSLEAVNYGYTF. The CDR3 nucleotides are TGTGCCAGCAGTTTGGAGGCGGTGAACTATGGCTACACCTTC.